The source of this T cell receptor (beta chain) is a study of T cell responses to AZD1222 COVID-19 vaccine. Analysis merged second doses at about 4 or about 12 weeks. Points from the study as a whole: Donors were chiefly white British, with a greater number of females, and clonal diversity was perhaps underestimated. After the peak T cell response, and only then, were repertoires sampled.

Here immunoSEQ multiplex PCR was the method, and the copy in TCRdb shows in-frame clones only, minus some. This table has approximately 150,000 clones, 90% to 95% appearing once. Regarding this clone: Its specificity is unknown.

Germline CDR1 is SGHAT and CDR2 is FQNNGV. The CDR3 contains 13 residues. The trim removed 5 bases at V and 10 bases at J, leaving 9 bases unmatched. The chain employs TRBV11-2 and TRBJ1-1, with 8 nucleotides matching TRBD1. The sequenced sample was peripheral blood, obtained 28 days after the second AZD1222 dose. This clonotype was sampled from an adult who received the AZD1222 COVID-19 vaccine. CDR3: CASSADRDRGAFF. The CDR3 bases are TGTGCCAGCAGCGCGGACAGGGATCGAGGAGCTTTCTTT.